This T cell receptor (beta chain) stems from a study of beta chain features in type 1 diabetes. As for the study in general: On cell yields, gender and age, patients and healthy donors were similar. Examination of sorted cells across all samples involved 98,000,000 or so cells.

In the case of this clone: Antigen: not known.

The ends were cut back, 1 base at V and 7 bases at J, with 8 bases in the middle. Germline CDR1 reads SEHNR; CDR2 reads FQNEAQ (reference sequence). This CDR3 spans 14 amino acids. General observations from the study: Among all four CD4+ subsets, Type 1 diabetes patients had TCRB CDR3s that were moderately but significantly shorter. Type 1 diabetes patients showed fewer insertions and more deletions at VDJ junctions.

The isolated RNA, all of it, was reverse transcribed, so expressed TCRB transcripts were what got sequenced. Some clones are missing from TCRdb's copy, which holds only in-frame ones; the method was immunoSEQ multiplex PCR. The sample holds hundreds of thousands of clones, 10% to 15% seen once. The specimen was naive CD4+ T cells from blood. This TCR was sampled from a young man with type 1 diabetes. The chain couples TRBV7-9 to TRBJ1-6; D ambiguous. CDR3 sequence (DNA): TGTGCCAGCAGCTTAGTGGCCCAGAATTCACCCCTCCACTTT. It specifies CASSLVAQNSPLHF.